A selection of T cell receptor beta chains follows, all from one sample in a study of T cells after yellow fever vaccination. TCRdb recomputed calls from the 5' RACE reads with MiXCR, one row per CDR3 protein. The table has about 240,000 distinct CDR3 sequences, about 3.9% seen once; the top ten hold about a fifth. The specimen was PBMCs, collected 15 days after the yellow fever booster vaccination. The receptors here all came from a young man who received the YFV17D yellow fever vaccine. CDR3s include the opening cysteine and the closing phenylalanine or tryptophan. D genes are given only for firm matches. A row's size may be missing; if present it is once, few, many or a size class.

>TRBJ1-6|.|many|TRBV7-2
CASSLAPGPNSPLHF
TGTGCCAGCAGCTTAGCCCCAGGCCCGAATTCACCCCTCCACTTT
>TRBJ1-5|.|many|TRBV4-3
CASSQFTGSNQPQHF
TGCGCCAGCAGCCAATTCACAGGTAGCAATCAGCCCCAGCATTTT
>TRBJ2-2|.|many|TRBV6-2/TRBV6-3
CASSEASAVTGELFF
TGTGCCAGCAGTGAGGCTAGTGCCGTCACCGGGGAGCTGTTTTTT
>TRBJ2-5|TRBD2|many|TRBV4-2
CASSQTSGDQETQYF
TGTGCCAGCAGCCAGACTAGCGGGGACCAAGAGACCCAGTACTTC
>TRBJ1-2|.|few|TRBV5-6
CASSLDPGENYGYTF
TGTGCCAGCAGCTTGGACCCAGGAGAGAATTATGGCTACACCTTC
>TRBJ1-1|.|many|TRBV29-1
CSVEDGGYEAFF
TGCAGCGTTGAAGATGGGGGATATGAAGCTTTCTTT
>TRBJ2-3|TRBD2|.|TRBV5-6
CASSRGGGIADTQYF
TGTGCCAGCAGCCGTGGGGGGGGAATCGCAGATACGCAGTATTTT
>TRBJ1-1|.|many|TRBV7-2
CASSLIRRGEAFF
TGTGCCAGCAGCCTAATCCGTCGGGGCGAAGCTTTCTTT
>TRBJ1-5|.|many|TRBV19
CASTSQGQPQHF
TGTGCCAGTACCTCACAGGGACAGCCCCAGCATTTT
>TRBJ1-2|.|few|TRBV5-1
CASSWGRTGSGYTF
TGCGCCAGCAGCTGGGGACGGACGGGGTCGGGCTACACCTTC
>TRBJ2-7|.|many|TRBV27
CASSLRTTYEQYF
TGTGCCAGCAGTTTAAGGACTACGTACGAGCAGTACTTC
>TRBJ1-5|.|many|TRBV3-1
CASSQRGNQPQHF
TGTGCCAGCAGCCAACGTGGGAATCAGCCCCAGCATTTT
>TRBJ2-2|.|many|TRBV30
CAWSRRGRRTGELFF
TGTGCCTGGAGTCGGCGGGGGCGAAGAACCGGGGAGCTGTTTTTT
>TRBJ1-5|TRBD1|many|TRBV7-2
CASSLTGGGFQPQHF
TGTGCCAGCAGCCTCACAGGGGGCGGTTTTCAGCCCCAGCATTTT
>TRBJ2-3|TRBD2|many|TRBV20-1
CSMRLAGGGTDTQYF
TGCAGCATGAGACTAGCGGGGGGGGGCACAGATACGCAGTATTTT